The 23 T cell receptor beta chains given below trace back to one sample, sequenced in a study of beta chain features in type 1 diabetes. Reverse transcription of all isolated RNA meant that expressed TCRB transcripts were sequenced. The data were produced by immunoSEQ multiplex PCR, yet TCRdb's version contains in-frame clones alone and is incomplete. The data contain 400,000 to 600,000 clones, 30% of them singletons. Sequenced sample: naive CD4+ T cells from blood. These receptors were obtained from a man younger than 35 in good health.

This chain uses TRBV9 with TRBJ2-2; 8 nucleotides line up with TRBD1. V shed 0 bases and J 4 bases; nucleotides not matched to a gene: 5. Germline V lookup: CDR1 SGDLS, CDR2 YYNGEE. The length of the CDR3 is 16 residues. The CDR3 nucleotides are TGTGCCAGCAGCGTAGGTGGACAGGGAAGCACCGGGGAGCTGTTTTTT. This codes for CASSVGGQGSTGELFF.

This clone showed up just a few times. This chain joins TRBV7-9 and TRBJ2-1; TRBD2 aligns across 9 bases. The CDR3 has 15 residues. V lost 5 bases, J lost 14 bases, and 16 bases stayed unmatched. From germline, CDR1 is SEHNR and CDR2 FQNEAQ (reference sequence). CDR3 in DNA: TGTGCCAGCAGCCCCACCCCGTCGACTAGCGGCGTAGAGTTCTTC. Translated: CASSPTPSTSGVEFF. The variable domain in full, with the rest retrieved from reference TRBV7-9 and TRBJ2-1, is DTGVSQNPRHKITKRGQNVTFRCDPISEHNRLYWYRQTLGQGPEFLTYFQNEAQLEKSRLLSDRFSAERPKGSFSTLEIQRTEQGDSAMYLCASSPTPSTSGVEFFGPGTRLTVL.

This clone was found once. This chain connects TRBV18 to TRBJ1-2; D gene ambiguous. The CDR3 has 13 amino acids. Trimming removed 5 bases at V and 2 bases at J, with 9 bases between. The V gene's germline CDR1 is KGHSH and CDR2 LQKENI. The chain's CDR3 is CASSSSTNYGYTF. DNA for the CDR3: TGTGCCAGCTCATCAAGCACGAACTATGGCTACACCTTC.

The chain carries TRBV18 and TRBJ2-7; D remains ambiguous. The CDR3 runs to 15 residues. The germline V gene encodes CDR1 KGHSH and CDR2 LQKENI. Trimming shortened V by 4 bases and J by 7 bases, and 20 bases separated the two germline ends. Here the CDR3 reads CASSRSVGSVLEQYF. The CDR3 nucleotides are TGTGCCAGCTCACGGTCGGTGGGGTCGGTGCTTGAGCAGTACTTC.

This clone was seen only once. The chain couples TRBV7-7 to TRBJ2-1; 10 bases agree with TRBD2. The CDR3 loop spans 16 amino acids. Germline V gives CDR1 SSHAT, CDR2 FNYEAQ (reference sequence). V was pared by 5 bases and J by 7 bases, with 11 bases of the junction left unmatched. The CDR3 reads CASSRGSAGGVNEQFF. CDR3 in DNA: TGTGCCAGCAGCCGGGGGTCAGCGGGAGGGGTGAATGAGCAGTTCTTC.

The chain carries TRBV29-1 and TRBJ2-1, with 7 bases fitting TRBD1. Germline trimming cut 7 bases from V and 0 bases from J; bases unmatched to any gene: 15. This CDR3 comprises 17 residues. Per the germline V gene, CDR1 is SQVTM and CDR2 is ANQGSEA. CDR3 protein: CSGETGNWRGSYNEQFF. Written as DNA, the CDR3 is TGCAGCGGAGAGACAGGGAATTGGCGAGGCTCCTACAATGAGCAGTTCTTC.

Of note for this clone: At the DNA level, this CDR3 is encoded by other sequences in the same sample as well. The chain is built from TRBV28 and TRBJ2-7; D ambiguous. Germline V CDR1 and CDR2: MDHEN, SYDVKM. CDR3 length: 11 residues. V shed 2 bases and J shed 4 bases, with 3 bases lying between them. Written as DNA, the CDR3 is TGTGCCAGCAGTTTAGCGTACGAGCAGTACTTC. This translates into CASSLAYEQYF.

The chain recombines TRBV29-1 with TRBJ2-1, with D tentatively TRBD2 (6 bases). Trimming shortened V by 5 bases and J by 4 bases, and 9 bases separated the two germline ends. The CDR3 runs to 12 residues. In germline, CDR1 is SQVTM, CDR2 ANQGSEA. CDR3 nucleotide sequence: TGCAGCGTTAAGGAGGGGTACAATGAGCAGTTCTTC. Translated: CSVKEGYNEQFF.

The chain joins TRBV10-3 to TRBJ2-2; possible D gene TRBD1, 7 bases. Germline V gene lookup returns CDR1 ENHRY and CDR2 SYGVKD. V was shortened by 6 bases and J by 0 bases, with 11 bases between the two germline ends. CDR3 length equals 15 residues. In DNA form, the CDR3 reads TGTGCCATCAGGGCGGGACAGACGAACACCGGGGAGCTGTTTTTT. Protein product: CAIRAGQTNTGELFF.

The chain joins TRBV7-3 to TRBJ1-5; D is perhaps TRBD1 (5 bases). The V gene's germline CDR1 is SGHTA and CDR2 FQGTGA. This CDR3 is 14 amino acids long. Trimming took 7 bases from V and 5 from J, leaving 15 bases between them. This CDR3 reads CASNYGTVHQPQHF. The CDR3 nucleotides read TGTGCCAGCAACTATGGGACGGTTCATCAGCCCCAGCATTTT.

A few counts support this clone. The genes are TRBV9 and TRBJ2-1; D might be TRBD1 (5 bases). The length of the CDR3 is 16 residues. Between the trimmed V and J ends, which lost 1 base and 4 bases, there was a span of 15 bases. The germline gives CDR1 SGDLS, CDR2 YYNGEE. The CDR3 is CASSVQTVVIYNEQFF. For the CDR3, the DNA is TGTGCCAGCAGCGTACAGACAGTTGTTATTTACAATGAGCAGTTCTTC.

This sequence joins TRBV25-1 and TRBJ1-5; D gene ambiguous. CDR1 MGHDK and CDR2 SYGVNS come from the germline V gene. Trimming removed 1 base from V and 0 bases from J, with 7 bases in between. The CDR3 has 15 amino acids. CDR3 sequence: CASSESTASNQPQHF. In nucleotides, the CDR3 is TGTGCCAGCAGTGAATCCACGGCTAGCAATCAGCCCCAGCATTTT.

This rearrangement joins TRBV11-1 to TRBJ2-1; D gene ambiguous. This CDR3 spans 13 amino acids. The V gene's germline CDR1 is SGHAT and CDR2 FQDESV (reference sequence). V lost 1 base and J 7 bases, leaving 8 bases between the germline ends. As DNA, the CDR3 is TGTGCCAGCAGCTTAGGTTCGGAGAATGAGCAGTTCTTC. The encoded protein is CASSLGSENEQFF.

The V gene is TRBV30, the J gene TRBJ1-2; D might be TRBD1 (6 bases). CDR1 and CDR2 (germline): GTSNPN, SVGIG (reference sequence). The length of the CDR3 is 14 residues. The V end was cut by 4 bases, the J end by 3 bases, with 15 bases between. CDR3 nucleotide sequence: TGTGCCTGGAATGCCGGACAGACCTACTATGGCTACACCTTC. Translated, it gives CAWNAGQTYYGYTF.

The chain uses TRBV30 and TRBJ2-1, with 7 positions matching TRBD1. J lost 4 bases, V lost 0 bases, and 12 bases had no gene match. The germline CDR1 and CDR2 sequences are GTSNPN and SVGIG (reference sequence). The CDR3 runs to 17 residues. CDR3 sequence reads: CAWSVLRDSLGYNEQFF. DNA for the CDR3: TGTGCCTGGAGTGTATTAAGGGACAGTCTAGGATACAATGAGCAGTTCTTC.

The chain carries TRBV25-1 and TRBJ1-2, with D possibly TRBD1 on 5 matching bases. Germline V CDR1 and CDR2: MGHDK, SYGVNS. This CDR3 comprises 15 residues. Trimming left V 3 bases short and J 4 bases short, with 15 bases between. Written as DNA, the CDR3 is TGTGCCAGCAGTGATCACCGGGACCTCCGCTATGGCTACACCTTC. It encodes CASSDHRDLRYGYTF.

The genes are TRBV27 and TRBJ2-1; TRBD2 matches at 14 bases. The trim removed 3 bases at V and 8 bases at J, leaving 9 bases unmatched. The germline CDR1 and CDR2 sequences are MNHEY and SMNVEV (reference sequence). The CDR3 runs 17 residues. CDR3 amino acids: CASSFPGLAGVVDEQFF. The DNA for the CDR3 is TGTGCCAGCAGTTTCCCGGGACTAGCGGGAGTTGTAGATGAGCAGTTCTTC.

This clone was picked up a small number of times. The chain has TRBV4-3 and TRBJ2-7; D is perhaps TRBD2 (6 bases). V gave up 4 bases and J gave up 0 bases, with 10 bases separating them. Germline V gene data show CDR1 as LGHNA and CDR2 as YSLEER. CDR3 size: 14 residues. CDR3 loop: CASSPTSYSYEQYF. DNA of the CDR3: TGCGCCAGCAGCCCGACTAGTTACTCCTACGAGCAGTACTTC.

The rearrangement uses TRBV9 and TRBJ1-2, with 7 bases aligning to TRBD1. With V trimmed by 5 bases and J by 5 bases, 6 bases remained unmatched. The CDR3 spans 13 residues. The germline gives CDR1 SGDLS, CDR2 YYNGEE. The chain's CDR3 is CASSRQGGYGYTF. The CDR3 region has the DNA TGTGCCAGCAGTCGACAGGGAGGGTATGGCTACACCTTC.

This clone occurred once. CDR3 in DNA: TGTGCCAGCAGCTCGGGTATATCTGGGTGGACCCAGTACTTC. Translation gives CASSSGISGWTQYF. The rearrangement joins TRBV5-4 to TRBJ2-5; D ambiguous. CDR3 size: 14 residues. Germline values: CDR1 SGHNT, CDR2 YYREEE (reference sequence). V lost 3 bases to trimming and J lost 7 bases, with 16 bases between them.

The chain links TRBV5-4 to TRBJ2-1, with TRBD1 matching 8 bases. Germline CDR1 is SGHNT and CDR2 is YYREEE (reference sequence). The CDR3 runs to 14 residues. Germline trimming cut 6 bases from V and 4 bases from J; bases unmatched to any gene: 6. DNA of the CDR3: TGTGCCAGCACTCCCGGACAGGGATACAATGAGCAGTTCTTC. Translated, it gives CASTPGQGYNEQFF.

The V gene is TRBV30, the J gene TRBJ2-7; D is possibly TRBD1 (6 bases). Trimming cost V 4 bases and J 3 bases, with 16 bases left between them. The CDR3 is 14 amino acids. Germline V gene lookup returns CDR1 GTSNPN and CDR2 SVGIG (reference sequence). CDR3 amino acids: CAWTKGDTYYEQYF. DNA of the CDR3: TGTGCCTGGACAAAAGGGGACACCTACTACGAGCAGTACTTC.

This clone was counted a few times. The rearrangement joins TRBV9 to TRBJ1-2; D is ambiguous. CDR1 is SGDLS and CDR2 is YYNGEE in the germline V gene. Trimming took off 0 bases at V and 8 bases at J, with 8 bases between the two ends. This CDR3 region has 12 residues. CDR3 sequence: CASSVAGLGYTF. Here the CDR3 DNA reads TGTGCCAGCAGCGTAGCGGGGTTAGGCTACACCTTC. The complete variable domain, with remaining parts taken from reference TRBV9 and TRBJ1-2, reads DSGVTQTPKHLITATGQRVTLRCSPRSGDLSVYWYQQSLDQGLQFLIQYYNGEERAKGNILERFSAQQFPDLHSELNLSSLELGDSALYFCASSVAGLGYTFGSGTRLTVV.